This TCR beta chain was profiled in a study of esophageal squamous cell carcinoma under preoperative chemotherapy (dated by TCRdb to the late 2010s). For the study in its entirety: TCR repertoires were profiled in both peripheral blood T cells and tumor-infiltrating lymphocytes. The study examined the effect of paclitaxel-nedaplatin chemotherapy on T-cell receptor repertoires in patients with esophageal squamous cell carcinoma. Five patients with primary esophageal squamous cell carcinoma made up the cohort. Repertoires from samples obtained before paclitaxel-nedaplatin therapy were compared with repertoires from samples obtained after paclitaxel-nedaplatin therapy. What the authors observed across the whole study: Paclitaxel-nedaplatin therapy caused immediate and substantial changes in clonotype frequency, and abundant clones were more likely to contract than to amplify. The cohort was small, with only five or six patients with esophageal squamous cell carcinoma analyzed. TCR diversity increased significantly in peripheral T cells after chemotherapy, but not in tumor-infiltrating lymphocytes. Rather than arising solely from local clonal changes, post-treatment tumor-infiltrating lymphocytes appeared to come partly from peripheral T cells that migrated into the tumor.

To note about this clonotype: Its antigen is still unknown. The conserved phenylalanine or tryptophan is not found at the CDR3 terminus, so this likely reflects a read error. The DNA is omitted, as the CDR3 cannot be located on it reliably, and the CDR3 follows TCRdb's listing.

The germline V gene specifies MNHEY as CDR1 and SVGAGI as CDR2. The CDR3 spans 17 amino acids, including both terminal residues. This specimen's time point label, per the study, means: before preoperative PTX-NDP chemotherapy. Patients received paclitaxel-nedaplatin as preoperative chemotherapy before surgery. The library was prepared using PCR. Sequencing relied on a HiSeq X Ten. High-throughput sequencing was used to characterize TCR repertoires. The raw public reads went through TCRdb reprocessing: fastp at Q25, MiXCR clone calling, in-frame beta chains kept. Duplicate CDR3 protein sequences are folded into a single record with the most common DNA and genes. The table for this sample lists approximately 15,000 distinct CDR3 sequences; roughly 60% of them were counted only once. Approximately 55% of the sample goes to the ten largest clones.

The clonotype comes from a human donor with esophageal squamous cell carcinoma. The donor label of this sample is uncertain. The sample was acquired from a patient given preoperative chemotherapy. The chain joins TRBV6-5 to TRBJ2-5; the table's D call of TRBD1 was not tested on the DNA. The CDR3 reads CASSYSRGGAGQETQFL.